This TCR beta chain was profiled in a study of T cells after yellow fever vaccination. The V and J ends lost 3 bases and 2 bases respectively, with 13 bases between them. This CDR3 spans 15 amino acids. Germline-derived CDR1 and CDR2 are SEHNR and FQNEAQ (reference sequence). The authors made TCR cDNA by 5'RACE template switching, adding a universal primer site and UMIs. TCRdb recomputed calls from the 5' RACE reads with MiXCR, one row per CDR3 protein. The sample shows 450,000 to 650,000 distinct CDR3 sequences, 20% to 25% of them seen only once. The TCR originated in a man aged 18 to 29 who received the YFV17D yellow fever vaccine. This chain joins TRBV7-9 and TRBJ2-5; unclear D gene. This sample comprised PBMCs, obtained about 20 days after the first yellow fever vaccination. This CDR3 reads CASSLSRMIQETQYF. DNA for the CDR3: TGTGCCAGCAGCTTGTCTCGAATGATACAAGAGACCCAGTACTTC.